This T cell receptor (beta chain) was obtained from a study of CD8 T cells in ankylosing spondylitis. Findings and caveats of the study: A TCR beta motif of seven or eight highly homologous variants appeared characteristic of ankylosing spondylitis blood.

On this clonotype: Its cognate antigen is unknown.

CDR1 is SNHLY, CDR2 FYNNEI, per germline. Trimming took off 5 bases at V and 4 bases at J, with 10 bases between the two ends. The CDR3 is made up of 13 amino acids. TCRdb independently ran MiXCR on the 5' RACE reads; one entry per CDR3 protein. The repertoire holds 800,000 to 900,000 distinct CDR3 sequences, with approximately 10% as singletons. The TCR originated in a male donor with ankylosing spondylitis. The material sequenced was blood, either unsorted or a sorted T cell fraction (not recorded which). The chain has TRBV2 and TRBJ2-3; tentative D call: TRBD2 (6 bases). CDR3 bases: TGTGCCAGCAGTCGACTAGTTTCAGATACGCAGTATTTT. Its protein is CASSRLVSDTQYF.